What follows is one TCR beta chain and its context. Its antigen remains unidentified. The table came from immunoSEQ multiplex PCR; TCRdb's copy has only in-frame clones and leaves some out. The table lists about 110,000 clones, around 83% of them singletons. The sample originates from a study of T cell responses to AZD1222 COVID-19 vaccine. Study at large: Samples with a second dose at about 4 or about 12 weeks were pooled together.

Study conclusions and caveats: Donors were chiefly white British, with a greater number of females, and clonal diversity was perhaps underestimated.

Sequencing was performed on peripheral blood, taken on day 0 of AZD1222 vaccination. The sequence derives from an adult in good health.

This CDR3 reads CASSLTPPQGRLSNQPQHF. The DNA of the CDR3 is TGTGCCAGCAGCCTAACTCCCCCACAGGGGAGGCTTAGCAATCAGCCCCAGCATTTT. The rearrangement joins TRBV4-2 to TRBJ1-5; 7 nucleotides align to TRBD1. The CDR3 totals 19 residues. From germline, CDR1 is LGHNA and CDR2 YNFKEQ. V trimming: 4 bases; J trimming: 0 bases; junction bases outside the gene matches: 15.